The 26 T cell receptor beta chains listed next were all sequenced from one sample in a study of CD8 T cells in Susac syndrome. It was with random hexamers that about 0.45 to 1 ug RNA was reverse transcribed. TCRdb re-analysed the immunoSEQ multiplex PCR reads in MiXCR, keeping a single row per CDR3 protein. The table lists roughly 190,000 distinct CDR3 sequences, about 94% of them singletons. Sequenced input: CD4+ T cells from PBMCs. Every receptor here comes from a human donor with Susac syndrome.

CDR3 residues: CASSTNSGWSYEQYF. CDR3 sequence (DNA): TGTGCCAGCAGTACAAATAGCGGTTGGTCCTACGAGCAGTACTTC. The chain joins TRBV6-5 to TRBJ2-7; a possible D gene is TRBD2 (6 bases). The CDR3 sequence is 15 residues long. V lost 5 bases and J lost 1, with 15 bases in between. Germline CDR1 is MNHEY and CDR2 is SVGAGI.

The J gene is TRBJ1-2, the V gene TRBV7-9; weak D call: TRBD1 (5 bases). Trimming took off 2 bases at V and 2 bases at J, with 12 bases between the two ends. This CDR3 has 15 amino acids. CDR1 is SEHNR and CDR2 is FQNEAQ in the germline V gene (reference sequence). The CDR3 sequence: CASSLKSGTNYGYTF. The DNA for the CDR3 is TGTGCCAGCAGCTTAAAGTCCGGGACGAACTATGGCTACACCTTC. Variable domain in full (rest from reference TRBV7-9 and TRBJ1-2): DTGVSQNPRHKITKRGQNVTFRCDPISEHNRLYWYRQTLGQGPEFLTYFQNEAQLEKSRLLSDRFSAERPKGSFSTLEIQRTEQGDSAMYLCASSLKSGTNYGYTFGSGTRLTVV.

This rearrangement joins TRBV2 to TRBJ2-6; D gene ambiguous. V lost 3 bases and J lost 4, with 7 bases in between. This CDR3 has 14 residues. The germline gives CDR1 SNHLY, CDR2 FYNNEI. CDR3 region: CASSEVGGANVLTF. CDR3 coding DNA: TGTGCCAGCAGTGAGGTAGGAGGGGCCAACGTCCTGACTTTC. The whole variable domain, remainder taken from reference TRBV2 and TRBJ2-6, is EPEVTQTPSHQVTQMGQEVILRCVPISNHLYFYWYRQILGQKVEFLVSFYNNEISEKSEIFDDQFSVERPDGSNFTLKIRSTKLEDSAMYFCASSEVGGANVLTFGAGSRLTVL.

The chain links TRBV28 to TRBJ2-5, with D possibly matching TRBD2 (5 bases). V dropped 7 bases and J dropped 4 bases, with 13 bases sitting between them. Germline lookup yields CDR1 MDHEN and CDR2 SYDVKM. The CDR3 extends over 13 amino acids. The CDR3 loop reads CASTPGGGETQYF. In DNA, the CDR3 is TGTGCCAGCACACCCGGCGGAGGAGAGACCCAGTACTTC.

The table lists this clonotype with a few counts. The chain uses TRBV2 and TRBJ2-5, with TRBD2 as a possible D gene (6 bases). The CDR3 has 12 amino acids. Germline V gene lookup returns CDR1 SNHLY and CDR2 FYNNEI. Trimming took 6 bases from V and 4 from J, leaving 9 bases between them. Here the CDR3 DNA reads TGTGCCAGCAGGGGGGGAGCAGAGACCCAGTACTTC. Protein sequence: CASRGGAETQYF.

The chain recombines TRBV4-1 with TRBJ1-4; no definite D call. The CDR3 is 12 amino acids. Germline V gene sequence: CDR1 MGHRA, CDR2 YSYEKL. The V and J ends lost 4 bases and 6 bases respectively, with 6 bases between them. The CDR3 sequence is CASSLPYEKLFF. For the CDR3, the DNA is TGCGCCAGCAGCCTCCCTTATGAAAAACTGTTTTTT.

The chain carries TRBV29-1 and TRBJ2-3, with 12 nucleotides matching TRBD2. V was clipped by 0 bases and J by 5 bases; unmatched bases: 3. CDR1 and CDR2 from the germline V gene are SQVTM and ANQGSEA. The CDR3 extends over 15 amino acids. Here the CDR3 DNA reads TGCAGCGTTGAAGATGCGACTAGCGGGGGAGATACGCAGTATTTT. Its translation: CSVEDATSGGDTQYF.

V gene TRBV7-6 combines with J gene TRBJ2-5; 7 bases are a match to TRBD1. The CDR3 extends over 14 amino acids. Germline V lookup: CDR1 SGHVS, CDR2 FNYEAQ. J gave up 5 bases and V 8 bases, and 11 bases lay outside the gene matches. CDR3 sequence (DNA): TGTGCCAGCTCGCCGACAGGGTTGGGGGAGACCCAGTACTTC. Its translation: CASSPTGLGETQYF.

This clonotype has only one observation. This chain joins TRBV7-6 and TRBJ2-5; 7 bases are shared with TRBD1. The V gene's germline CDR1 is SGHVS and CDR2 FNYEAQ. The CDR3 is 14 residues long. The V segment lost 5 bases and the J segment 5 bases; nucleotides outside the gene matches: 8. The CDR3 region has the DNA TGTGCCAGCAGCAGCAGACAGGGTCGGGAGACCCAGTACTTC. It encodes CASSSRQGRETQYF.

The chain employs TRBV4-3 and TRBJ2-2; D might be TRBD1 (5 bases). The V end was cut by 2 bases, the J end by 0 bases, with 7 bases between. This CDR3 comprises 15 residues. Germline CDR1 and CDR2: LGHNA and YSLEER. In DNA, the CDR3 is TGCGCCAGCAGCCAAACGACAGCGAACACCGGGGAGCTGTTTTTT. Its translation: CASSQTTANTGELFF.

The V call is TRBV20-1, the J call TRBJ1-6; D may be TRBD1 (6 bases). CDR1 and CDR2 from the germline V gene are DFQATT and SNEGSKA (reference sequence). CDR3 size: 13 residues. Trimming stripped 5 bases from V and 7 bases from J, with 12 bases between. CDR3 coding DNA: TGCAGTGCTGCGGACAGCGGGAATTCACCCCTCCACTTT. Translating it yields CSAADSGNSPLHF.

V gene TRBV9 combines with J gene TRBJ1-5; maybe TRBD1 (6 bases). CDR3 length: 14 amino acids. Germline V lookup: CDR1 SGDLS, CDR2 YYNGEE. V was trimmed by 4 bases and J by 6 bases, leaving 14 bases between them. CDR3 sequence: CASSMGAGGQPQHF. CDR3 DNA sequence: TGTGCCAGCAGCATGGGGGCTGGGGGTCAGCCCCAGCATTTT.

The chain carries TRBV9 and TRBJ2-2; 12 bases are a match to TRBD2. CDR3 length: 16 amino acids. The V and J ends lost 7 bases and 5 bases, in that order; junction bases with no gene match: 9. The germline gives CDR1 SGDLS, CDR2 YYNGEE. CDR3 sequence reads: CASGRLAGVTTGELFF. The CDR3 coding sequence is TGTGCCAGCGGACGACTAGCGGGGGTCACTACCGGGGAGCTGTTTTTT.

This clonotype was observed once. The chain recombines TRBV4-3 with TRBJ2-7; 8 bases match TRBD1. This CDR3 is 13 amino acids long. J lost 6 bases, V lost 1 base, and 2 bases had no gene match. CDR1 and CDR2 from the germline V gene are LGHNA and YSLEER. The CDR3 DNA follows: TGCGCCAGCAGCCAAGCCAGGGGGCGCGAGCAGTACTTC. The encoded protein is CASSQARGREQYF.

The CDR3 DNA sequence: TGTGCCAGCAGTGGTGAAACGGGTGCAACTAATGAAAAACTGTTTTTT. As protein: CASSGETGATNEKLFF. The chain is built from TRBV2 and TRBJ1-4; D call uncertain. CDR3 length equals 16 residues. V lost 4 bases, J lost 0 bases, and 12 bases lay in between. Germline V CDR1 and CDR2: SNHLY, FYNNEI.

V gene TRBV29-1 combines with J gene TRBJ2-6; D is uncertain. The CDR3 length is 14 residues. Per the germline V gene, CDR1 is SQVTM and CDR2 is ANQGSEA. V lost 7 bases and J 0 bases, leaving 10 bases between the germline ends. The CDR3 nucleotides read TGCAGCGCCGCACCGTACTCTGGGGCCAACGTCCTGACTTTC. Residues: CSAAPYSGANVLTF.

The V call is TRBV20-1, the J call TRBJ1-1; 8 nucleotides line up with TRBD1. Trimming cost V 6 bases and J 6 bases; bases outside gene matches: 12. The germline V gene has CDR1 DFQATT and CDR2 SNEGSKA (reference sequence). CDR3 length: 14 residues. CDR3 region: CSAGRWTGLAEAFF. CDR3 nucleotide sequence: TGCAGTGCCGGCCGGTGGACAGGGCTGGCTGAAGCTTTCTTT.

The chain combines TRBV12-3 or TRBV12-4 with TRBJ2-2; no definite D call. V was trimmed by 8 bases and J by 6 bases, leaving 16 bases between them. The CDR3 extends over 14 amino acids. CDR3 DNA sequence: TGTGCCAGCTCCCCCGACGGGTTGGCCGGGGAGCTGTTTTTT. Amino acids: CASSPDGLAGELFF.

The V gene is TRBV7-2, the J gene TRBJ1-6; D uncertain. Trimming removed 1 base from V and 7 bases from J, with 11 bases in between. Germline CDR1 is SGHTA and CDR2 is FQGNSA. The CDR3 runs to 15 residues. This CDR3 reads CASSLEGRANSPLHF. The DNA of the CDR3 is TGTGCCAGCAGCTTAGAGGGCAGAGCGAATTCACCCCTCCACTTT.

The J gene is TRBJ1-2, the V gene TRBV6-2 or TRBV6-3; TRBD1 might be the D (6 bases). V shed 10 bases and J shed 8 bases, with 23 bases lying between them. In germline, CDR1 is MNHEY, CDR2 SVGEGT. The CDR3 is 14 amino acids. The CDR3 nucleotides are TGTGCCATCTGCCGTGGGGGCGAAGCACGAGGCTACACCTTC. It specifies CAICRGGEARGYTF.

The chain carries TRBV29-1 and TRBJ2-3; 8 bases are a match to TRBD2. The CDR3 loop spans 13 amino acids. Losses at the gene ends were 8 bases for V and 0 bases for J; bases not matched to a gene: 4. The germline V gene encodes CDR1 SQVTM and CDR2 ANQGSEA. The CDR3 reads CSFPGGSTDTQYF. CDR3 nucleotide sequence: TGCAGCTTTCCGGGGGGGAGCACAGATACGCAGTATTTT.

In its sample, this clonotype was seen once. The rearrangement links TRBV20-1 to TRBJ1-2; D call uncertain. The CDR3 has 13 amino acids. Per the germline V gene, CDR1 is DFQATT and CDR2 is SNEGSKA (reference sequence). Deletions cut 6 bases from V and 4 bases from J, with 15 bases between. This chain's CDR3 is CSAPPPGSYGYTF. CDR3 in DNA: TGCAGTGCACCTCCACCGGGCAGCTATGGCTACACCTTC.

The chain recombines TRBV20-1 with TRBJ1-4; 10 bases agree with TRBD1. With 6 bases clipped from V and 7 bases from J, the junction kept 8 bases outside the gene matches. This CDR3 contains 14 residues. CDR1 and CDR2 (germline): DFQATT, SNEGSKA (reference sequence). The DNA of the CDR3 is TGCAGTGCGGGAGACAGGGGGCGCGTTGAAAAACTGTTTTTT. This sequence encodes CSAGDRGRVEKLFF.

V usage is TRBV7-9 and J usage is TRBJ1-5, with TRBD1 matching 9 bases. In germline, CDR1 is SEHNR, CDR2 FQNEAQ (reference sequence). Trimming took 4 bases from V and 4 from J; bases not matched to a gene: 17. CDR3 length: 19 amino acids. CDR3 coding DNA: TGTGCCAGCAGCTCCGAGGGAAAGGGACAGGGTCGTGGAAATCAGCCCCAGCATTTT. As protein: CASSSEGKGQGRGNQPQHF.

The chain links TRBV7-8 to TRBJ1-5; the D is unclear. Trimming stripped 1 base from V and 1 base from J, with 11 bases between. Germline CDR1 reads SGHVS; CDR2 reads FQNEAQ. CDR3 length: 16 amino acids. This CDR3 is CASSLGSHLSNQPQHF. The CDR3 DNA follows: TGTGCCAGCAGCTTAGGCAGTCATTTGAGCAATCAGCCCCAGCATTTT.

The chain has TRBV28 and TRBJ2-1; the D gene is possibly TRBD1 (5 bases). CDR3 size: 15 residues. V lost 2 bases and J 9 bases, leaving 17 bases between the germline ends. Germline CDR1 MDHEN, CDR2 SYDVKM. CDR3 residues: CASSLVGQGQGEQFF. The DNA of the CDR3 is TGTGCCAGCAGTTTAGTAGGCCAGGGTCAGGGTGAGCAGTTCTTC.